This T cell receptor (beta chain) appears in the sequencing data of a study of identical twins. Points from the study as a whole: Monozygotic twin pairs showed more out-of-frame TCR alpha sharing than models estimated.

TCRdb reanalysed the 5' RACE reads using MiXCR and keeps one entry per CDR3 protein. The repertoire holds some 500,000 distinct CDR3 sequences, with about 14% as singletons. A word on this clonotype: Its cognate antigen is unknown.

The trim removed 1 base at V and 6 bases at J, leaving 8 bases unmatched. CDR1 and CDR2 from the germline V gene are SEHNR and FQNEAQ (reference sequence). The CDR3 totals 15 residues. The data were also submitted as part of a second study, on yellow fever vaccine responses in identical twins.

The receptor's source is a woman in her late teens or twenties in good health. The V call is TRBV7-9, the J call TRBJ2-5, with 7 bases identical to TRBD1. Sequenced sample: CD4+ T cells sorted from blood. The CDR3 DNA is TGTGCCAGCAGCTTAGGACAGGGTGGTGGTCAGACCCAGTACTTC. It yields the protein CASSLGQGGGQTQYF.